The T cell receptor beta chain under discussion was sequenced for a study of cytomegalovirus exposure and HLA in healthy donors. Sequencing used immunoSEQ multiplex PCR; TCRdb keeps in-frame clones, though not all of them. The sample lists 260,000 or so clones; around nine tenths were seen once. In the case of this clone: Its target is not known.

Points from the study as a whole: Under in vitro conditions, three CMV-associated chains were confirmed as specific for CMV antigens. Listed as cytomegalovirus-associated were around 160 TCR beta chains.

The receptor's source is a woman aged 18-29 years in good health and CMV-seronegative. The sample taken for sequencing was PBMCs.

The CDR3 nucleotides read TGTGCCAGCAGCTTAGTAACGCTAGCGGGAGTCACACGAGGCTACGAGCAGTACTTC. Protein product: CASSLVTLAGVTRGYEQYF. The V and J genes are TRBV7-8 and TRBJ2-7; 10 bases align to TRBD2. Germline V gene lookup returns CDR1 SGHVS and CDR2 FQNEAQ. The CDR3 is 19 residues long. V was pared by 1 base and J by 3 bases, with 15 bases of the junction left unmatched. The full variable domain, in which reference TRBV7-8 and TRBJ2-7 provide the parts outside the CDR3, is GAGVSQSPRYKVAKRGQDVALRCDPISGHVSLFWYQQALGQGPEFLTYFQNEAQLDKSGLPSDRFFAERPEGSVSTLKIQRTQQEDSAVYLCASSLVTLAGVTRGYEQYFGPGTRLTVT.